The 10 T cell receptor beta chains given below trace back to one sample, sequenced in a study of beta chain features in type 1 diabetes. Expressed TCRB transcripts were sequenced because the entire RNA isolate underwent reverse transcription. The method was immunoSEQ multiplex PCR; TCRdb's version includes in-frame clones alone and lacks a portion of them. The data show approximately 380,000 clones, with approximately 15% seen just once and approximately 0.02% held by the top ten. Source material: naive CD4+ T cells from blood. These receptor sequences come from a woman under 30 in good health.

The chain links TRBV14 to TRBJ2-7; 11 positions match TRBD1. The CDR3 length is 16 residues. The germline V gene has CDR1 SGHDN and CDR2 FVKESK. After removal of 4 bases from V and 6 bases from J, the junction contained 11 bases not matched to a gene. Written as DNA, the CDR3 is TGTGCCAGCAGCCGAGATCCGGGACAGGGGGACTCCGAGCAGTACTTC. Translation: CASSRDPGQGDSEQYF.

This clone was observed a few times. The chain combines TRBV6-5 with TRBJ2-4; TRBD1 matches at 12 bases. J gave up 7 bases and V 5 bases, and 6 bases lay outside the gene matches. This CDR3 has 15 amino acids. CDR1 and CDR2 from the germline V gene are MNHEY and SVGAGI. CDR3 nucleotides: TGTGCCAGCAGTCGGGACAGGGGGCCAACGAACATTCAGTACTTC. Protein product: CASSRDRGPTNIQYF.

This clone was seen a handful of times. This sequence joins TRBV30 and TRBJ2-3; tentatively, D is TRBD2 (5 bases). V was clipped by 0 bases and J by 4 bases, with 11 bases between them. The CDR3 length is 14 residues. Germline CDR1 is GTSNPN and CDR2 is SVGIG (reference sequence). The CDR3 nucleotides read TGTGCCTGGAGTGTAGGAGGTAGCCCAGATACGCAGTATTTT. This encodes CAWSVGGSPDTQYF.

This clone was seen a handful of times. This CDR3 reads CAWSVRGQGEQYF. The DNA for the CDR3 is TGTGCCTGGAGTGTACGAGGTCAGGGGGAGCAGTACTTC. The V and J genes are TRBV30 and TRBJ2-7, with a weak D call TRBD1 (6 bases). The length of the CDR3 is 13 residues. Germline-derived CDR1 and CDR2 are GTSNPN and SVGIG (reference sequence). V dropped 0 bases and J dropped 7 bases, with 13 bases sitting between them.

This clone was detected a few times. This chain connects TRBV14 to TRBJ2-4; a possible D gene is TRBD2 (6 bases). Trimming cost V 1 base and J 9 bases, with 10 bases left between them. CDR3 length equals 13 residues. The V gene's germline CDR1 is SGHDN and CDR2 FVKESK. The CDR3: CASSQGLVGIQYF. The CDR3 bases are TGTGCCAGCAGCCAAGGACTAGTGGGCATTCAGTACTTC. The full variable domain, with the rest looked up from reference TRBV14 and TRBJ2-4, is EAGVTQFPSHSVIEKGQTVTLRCDPISGHDNLYWYRRVMGKEIKFLLHFVKESKQDESGMPNNRFLAERTGGTYSTLKVQPAELEDSGVYFCASSQGLVGIQYFGAGTRLSVL.

This clone has only a few counts. This sample includes further DNA sequences coding for the same CDR3. The chain joins TRBV29-1 to TRBJ1-1; weak D call: TRBD1 (6 bases). The CDR3 runs 14 residues. Trimming shortened V by 4 bases and J by 2 bases, and 14 bases separated the two germline ends. The germline V gene has CDR1 SQVTM and CDR2 ANQGSEA. The CDR3 DNA follows: TGCAGCGTTGGGTCGTTAGGGGGAAACACTGAAGCTTTCTTT. Amino acid sequence: CSVGSLGGNTEAFF.

This clone was seen a few times. The sample holds other DNA sequences that translate to the same CDR3. CDR3 residues: CASSRVSTDTQYF. In nucleotides, the CDR3 is TGTGCCAGCAGCCGGGTCTCCACAGATACGCAGTATTTT. This sequence joins TRBV9 and TRBJ2-3; D uncertain. The CDR3 contains 13 residues. The germline V gene encodes CDR1 SGDLS and CDR2 YYNGEE. Trimming removed 4 bases at V and 2 bases at J, with 8 bases between. The whole variable domain, remainder taken from reference TRBV9 and TRBJ2-3, is DSGVTQTPKHLITATGQRVTLRCSPRSGDLSVYWYQQSLDQGLQFLIQYYNGEERAKGNILERFSAQQFPDLHSELNLSSLELGDSALYFCASSRVSTDTQYFGPGTRLTVL.

The chain joins TRBV27 to TRBJ2-1, with a possible D match to TRBD2 (6 bases). V was pared by 2 bases and J by 4 bases, with 12 bases between. The CDR3 is 15 amino acids. Per germline, CDR1 MNHEY and CDR2 SMNVEV (reference sequence). The CDR3 protein is CASSLNPRGYNEQFF. The DNA of the CDR3 is TGTGCCAGCAGTTTAAACCCGCGGGGATACAATGAGCAGTTCTTC.

The chain has TRBV2 and TRBJ2-2; 8 nucleotides align to TRBD1. After removal of 6 bases from V and 5 bases from J, the junction contained 5 bases not matched to a gene. Germline CDR1 reads SNHLY; CDR2 reads FYNNEI. This CDR3 is 14 amino acids long. The CDR3 DNA follows: TGTGCCAGCAGGCTACAGGGGGAGACCGGGGAGCTGTTTTTT. Protein sequence: CASRLQGETGELFF.

A few counts support this clone. CDR3 amino acids: CASSFQRGYEQYF. The CDR3 DNA follows: TGTGCCAGCAGCTTTCAGCGGGGTTACGAGCAGTACTTC. This chain connects TRBV7-9 to TRBJ2-7; TRBD2 matches 7 bases. The V segment lost 3 bases and the J segment 4 bases; nucleotides outside the gene matches: 3. This CDR3 has 13 amino acids. Germline V gene lookup returns CDR1 SEHNR and CDR2 FQNEAQ (reference sequence).